The present entry profiles one T cell receptor (beta chain) with its context. At one of its ends the junction is not consistent with the germline gene, which may arise from a read error. RNA transcripts were the template for amplifying TCR beta CDR3 regions. HTBI primers were the set used in a first-round RT-PCR of the TCR CDR3. TCRdb reprocessed the multiplex PCR reads with MiXCR, giving one entry per CDR3 protein. This sample has a few hundred thousand distinct CDR3 sequences, with about 43% found just once. These data are taken from a study of T cells in Graves' hyperthyroidism and ophthalmopathy. This CDR3 region has 11 residues. Germline V lookup: CDR1 DFQATT, CDR2 SNEGSKA (reference sequence).

Input material: peripheral blood or thyroid tissue (not recorded which). This clonotype was sampled from an adult woman with Graves' disease, either hyperthyroidism or ophthalmopathy (not recorded which). V and J are TRBV20-1 and TRBJ2-6; TRBD2 might be the D (5 bases). The DNA for the CDR3 is TGCAGTACTAGAGATCCGAACGGCGGGACTTTC. Encoded protein: CSTRDPNGGTF.